These 9 T cell receptor beta chains share one sample of origin, sequenced in a study of blood T cell repertoires in COVID-19. Only in-frame clones appear in the TCRdb table, and some are missing; sequencing was by immunoSEQ multiplex PCR. The data hold about 160,000 clones, with roughly 90% observed a single time. Sequencing was carried out using PBMCs or T cells enriched from blood (not recorded which). The receptors were gathered from a woman aged 45-65 years who had recovered from COVID-19.

The chain uses TRBV7-2 and TRBJ2-1; D gene unclear. V gave up 3 bases and J gave up 0 bases, with 9 bases separating them. The V gene's germline CDR1 is SGHTA and CDR2 FQGNSA. The CDR3 has 15 residues. CDR3 bases: TGTGCCAGCAGCTTGCCGCCGAGCTCCTACAATGAGCAGTTCTTC. The encoded protein is CASSLPPSSYNEQFF.

This chain joins TRBV27 and TRBJ1-1, with D uncertain. The CDR3 is 12 residues long. Trimming pared 6 bases from V and 3 bases from J, leaving 8 bases between. Germline V gene sequence: CDR1 MNHEY, CDR2 SMNVEV (reference sequence). The CDR3 DNA reads as TGTGCCAGCAGACACAGCTACACTGAAGCTTTCTTT. The encoded protein is CASRHSYTEAFF.

The chain links TRBV30 to TRBJ1-1, with 8 positions matching TRBD1. The J segment lost 1 base and the V segment lost 3 bases, leaving 7 bases of the junction unmatched. CDR1 GTSNPN and CDR2 SVGIG come from the germline V gene (reference sequence). This CDR3 is 15 amino acids long. The CDR3 coding sequence is TGTGCCTGGAGGAACCGGACAGGGAGGAACACTGAAGCTTTCTTT. The encoded protein is CAWRNRTGRNTEAFF.

The chain combines TRBV4-3 with TRBJ1-1; D is undetermined. Germline V gives CDR1 LGHNA, CDR2 YSLEER. The CDR3 spans 13 residues. V was cut by 0 bases and J by 3 bases, with 5 bases left in between. Here the CDR3 reads CASSQERDTEAFF. The CDR3 DNA reads TGCGCCAGCAGCCAAGAACGGGACACTGAAGCTTTCTTT.

This chain connects TRBV30 to TRBJ1-1; the D is unclear. V was shortened by 2 bases and J by 3 bases, with 10 bases between the two germline ends. CDR1 GTSNPN and CDR2 SVGIG come from the germline V gene (reference sequence). CDR3 length: 13 residues. The DNA for the CDR3 is TGTGCCTGGAGTTTGGCCGCGGACACTGAAGCTTTCTTT. Amino acids: CAWSLAADTEAFF.

This rearrangement joins TRBV30 to TRBJ1-1; 8 bases match TRBD1. Germline V lookup: CDR1 GTSNPN, CDR2 SVGIG (reference sequence). J was trimmed by 2 bases and V by 2 bases; bases with no gene match: 7. The CDR3 sequence is 15 residues long. The CDR3, as DNA: TGTGCCTGGAGTCATTCGGACAGGGATAACACTGAAGCTTTCTTT. Residues: CAWSHSDRDNTEAFF.

This chain links TRBV25-1 with TRBJ2-3, with no clear D. CDR3 length: 15 residues. Germline V gene sequence: CDR1 MGHDK, CDR2 SYGVNS. V lost 1 base to trimming and J lost 3 bases, with 11 bases between them. The CDR3 reads CASSESARATDTQYF. The CDR3 DNA sequence: TGTGCCAGCAGTGAATCTGCGAGAGCAACAGATACGCAGTATTTT.

This clone was observed a few times. The genes are TRBV19 and TRBJ2-1, with D perhaps TRBD2 (5 bases). Germline CDR1 reads LNHDA; CDR2 reads SQIVND (reference sequence). This CDR3 comprises 12 residues. Between the trimmed V and J ends, which lost 4 bases and 9 bases, there was a span of 10 bases. The CDR3, as DNA: TGTGCCAGTAGTAATGTCGGGGTTGAGCAGTTCTTC. Encoded protein: CASSNVGVEQFF.

This clone appeared a single time. The chain combines TRBV3-1 (or the pseudogene TRBV3-2) with TRBJ2-3; no firm D call. The CDR3 runs to 16 residues. V lost 1 base, J lost 2 bases, and 13 bases lay in between. Germline V lookup: CDR1 LGHDT, CDR2 YNNKEL (reference sequence). The CDR3 DNA is TGTGCCAGCAGCCAAGGTTATAGGAGCCCCACAGATACGCAGTATTTT. This encodes CASSQGYRSPTDTQYF.